These T cell receptor beta chains were read from a single sample in a study of identical twins. TCRdb reprocessed the 5' RACE reads via MiXCR and lists one record per CDR3 protein. The table records 1.5 million to 2 million distinct CDR3 sequences, around 29% of them present only once. Sample: cord blood. These receptors originate from a newborn girl in good health. Both conserved end residues are part of each CDR3. D genes are given only for firm matches. Part of the rows lack a size; the others show once, few, many or a class for expanded clones.

>-|TRBD2|17|TRBJ2-1|TRBV7-9
TGTGCCAGCAGTCTTGTGCGAGGGAGGGAGTCCTACAATGAGCAGTTCTTC
CASSLVRGRESYNEQFF
>-|-|15|TRBJ1-3|TRBV6-1
TGTGCCAGCAGTGTGGGCATTACCTCTGGAAACACCATATATTTT
CASSVGITSGNTIYF
>few|-|16|TRBJ2-7|TRBV27
TGTGCCAGCAGTTTATCTCGAGGGGACCGGAGGTACGAGCAGTACTTC
CASSLSRGDRRYEQYF
>-|-|13|TRBJ2-3|TRBV4-1
TGCGCCAGCAGCCAAGATCTACGGGACCTCCCGTATTTT
CASSQDLRDLPYF
>-|-|15|TRBJ2-5|TRBV2
TGTGCCAGCAGCCGACAAGGGACGTCTAGGGAGACCCAGTACTTC
CASSRQGTSRETQYF
>-|-|15|TRBJ1-5|TRBV28
TGCGCCAGCACTCCGGGACCGACTAGCAATCAGCCCCAGCATTTT
CASTPGPTSNQPQHF
>-|TRBD1|16|TRBJ2-7|TRBV5-1
TGCGCCAGCAGCTTGGGCCGGGACAGCCTCCAACTCGAGCAGTACTTC
CASSLGRDSLQLEQYF
>few|TRBD1|16|TRBJ1-2|TRBV11-2
TGTGCCAGCAGCTTAGATCCCGGACAGGGGATTTATGGCTACACCTTC
CASSLDPGQGIYGYTF
>-|-|18|TRBJ1-3|TRBV7-9
TGTGCCAGCAGCTTAGATGGTCGGAGGGGACCTTCTGGAAACACCATATATTTT
CASSLDGRRGPSGNTIYF
>-|-|15|TRBJ2-2|TRBV20-1
TGCAGTGCTAGAGAATGGCGTTCGAACACCGGGGAGCTGTTTTTT
CSAREWRSNTGELFF
>few|-|14|TRBJ2-1|TRBV12-3/TRBV12-4
TGTGCCAGCAGTTTAGCCCTCCCGGGGAATGAGCAGTTCTTC
CASSLALPGNEQFF
>-|-|14|TRBJ1-6|TRBV25-1
TGTGCCAGCAGCCTGACGGAACCTAATTCACCCCTCCACTTT
CASSLTEPNSPLHF
>-|-|14|TRBJ1-3|TRBV2
TGTGCCAGCATTGGCAGGAACTCTGGAAACACCATATATTTT
CASIGRNSGNTIYF
>-|-|14|TRBJ1-1|TRBV19
TGTGCCAGTAGTATAGCCGGGATTGTCACTGAAGCTTTCTTT
CASSIAGIVTEAFF
>-|-|13|TRBJ2-1|TRBV7-6
TGTGCCAGCAGCTTCAATGAGGACGGTGAGCAGTTCTTC
CASSFNEDGEQFF
>-|TRBD2|15|TRBJ2-1|TRBV14
TGTGCCAGCAGCCAGCGGGAGTTCACCTACAATGAGCAGTTCTTC
CASSQREFTYNEQFF
>-|-|12|TRBJ2-4|TRBV7-2
TGTGCCAGCAGCCGCGGTCTTGGCATTCAGTACTTC
CASSRGLGIQYF